These T cell receptor beta chains were read from a single sample in a study of T cells in Graves' hyperthyroidism and ophthalmopathy. TCRdb processed the multiplex PCR reads anew with MiXCR; each CDR3 protein has one entry. The sample has 280,000 or so distinct CDR3 sequences; 20% to 25% are singletons. Sequences were obtained from blood. Receptor source: a middle-aged man with Graves' hyperthyroidism that later progressed to Graves' ophthalmopathy. CDR3s include the opening cysteine and the closing phenylalanine or tryptophan. D genes are given only for firm matches. Size tells how often a clone was seen (once, few, many) or the class of an expanded clone, and some rows leave it out.

J gene: TRBJ1-2; clone size: many; V gene: TRBV19; D gene: TRBD1; CDR3 protein: CATRGTGGTFAYGYTF; CDR3 DNA: TGTGCCACCCGAGGGACAGGGGGGACCTTCGCATATGGCTACACCTTC
J gene: TRBJ2-5; clone size: many; V gene: TRBV6-2/TRBV6-3; D gene: TRBD2; CDR3 protein: CASSPTSGQETQYF; CDR3 DNA: TGTGCCAGCAGTCCGACTAGCGGACAAGAGACCCAGTACTTC
J gene: TRBJ2-5; clone size: many; V gene: TRBV7-9; D gene: NA; CDR3 protein: CASSRTGTQETQYF; CDR3 DNA: TGTGCCAGCAGTCGAACAGGGACTCAAGAGACCCAGTACTTC
J gene: TRBJ1-3; clone size: NA; V gene: TRBV6-1; D gene: NA; CDR3 protein: CASRPGRTFSGNTIYF; CDR3 DNA: TGTGCCAGCAGGCCGGGACGCACCTTCTCTGGAAACACCATATATTTT
J gene: TRBJ2-7; clone size: NA; V gene: TRBV6-2/TRBV6-3; D gene: TRBD2; CDR3 protein: CASSAASGTSRGYYEQYF; CDR3 DNA: TGTGCCAGCAGCGCGGCGTCCGGGACTAGCAGAGGTTACTACGAGCAGTACTTC
J gene: TRBJ2-7; clone size: NA; V gene: TRBV5-1; D gene: NA; CDR3 protein: CASSLTGSVDEQYF; CDR3 DNA: TGCGCCAGCAGCTTGACGGGGAGTGTCGACGAGCAGTACTTC
J gene: TRBJ2-7; clone size: many; V gene: TRBV19; D gene: NA; CDR3 protein: CASSIDLSGMGYEQYF; CDR3 DNA: TGTGCCAGTAGTATAGATCTATCCGGGATGGGCTACGAGCAGTACTTC
J gene: TRBJ2-3; clone size: NA; V gene: TRBV3-1; D gene: TRBD2; CDR3 protein: CASSPREPGLAGTITTDTQYF; CDR3 DNA: TGTGCCAGCAGCCCCCGGGAACCGGGACTAGCGGGCACGATTACCACAGATACGCAGTATTTT
J gene: TRBJ1-1; clone size: many; V gene: TRBV24-1; D gene: TRBD1; CDR3 protein: CATSDPAYDRGPEAFF; CDR3 DNA: TGTGCCACCAGTGATCCAGCGTACGACAGGGGGCCTGAAGCTTTCTTT
J gene: TRBJ2-5; clone size: many; V gene: TRBV6-5; D gene: NA; CDR3 protein: CASSHLGGDLETQYF; CDR3 DNA: TGTGCCAGCAGTCACCTGGGGGGAGATTTGGAGACCCAGTACTTC
J gene: TRBJ2-7; clone size: NA; V gene: TRBV12-3/TRBV12-4; D gene: NA; CDR3 protein: CASSFQGWEQYF; CDR3 DNA: TGTGCCAGCAGTTTTCAGGGGTGGGAGCAGTACTTC
J gene: TRBJ2-5; clone size: many; V gene: TRBV5-1; D gene: TRBD2; CDR3 protein: CASSPGVRTSGVQETQYF; CDR3 DNA: TGCGCCAGCAGCCCGGGGGTTCGGACTAGCGGCGTCCAAGAGACCCAGTACTTC
J gene: TRBJ2-5; clone size: many; V gene: TRBV6-5; D gene: TRBD2; CDR3 protein: CASRNVLGLAEETQYF; CDR3 DNA: TGTGCCAGCCGAAACGTCTTGGGACTAGCGGAAGAGACCCAGTACTTC
J gene: TRBJ2-2; clone size: many; V gene: TRBV9; D gene: TRBD1; CDR3 protein: CASSVGTGGAKAGELFF; CDR3 DNA: TGTGCCAGCAGCGTAGGGACAGGGGGCGCGAAGGCCGGGGAGCTGTTTTTT
J gene: TRBJ2-2; clone size: many; V gene: TRBV19; D gene: NA; CDR3 protein: CASSNGGSNTGELFF; CDR3 DNA: TGTGCCAGTAGTAATGGGGGATCGAACACCGGGGAGCTGTTTTTT
J gene: TRBJ1-1; clone size: many; V gene: TRBV7-2; D gene: NA; CDR3 protein: CASSVSRDTSEAFF; CDR3 DNA: TGTGCCAGCAGCGTGTCGCGGGACACCTCTGAAGCTTTCTTT
J gene: TRBJ1-6; clone size: many; V gene: TRBV2; D gene: TRBD1; CDR3 protein: CASSSDRGNSPLHF; CDR3 DNA: TGTGCCAGCAGTTCCGACAGGGGAAATTCACCCCTCCACTTT
J gene: TRBJ2-2; clone size: many; V gene: TRBV24-1; D gene: TRBD2; CDR3 protein: CATSESAGVGLSNTGELFF; CDR3 DNA: TGTGCCACCAGTGAATCGGCGGGAGTAGGTTTATCGAACACCGGGGAGCTGTTTTTT
J gene: TRBJ2-2; clone size: NA; V gene: TRBV12-3/TRBV12-4; D gene: NA; CDR3 protein: CASTEEPNTGELFF; CDR3 DNA: TGTGCCAGCACTGAGGAGCCCAACACCGGGGAGCTGTTTTTT
J gene: TRBJ2-4; clone size: few; V gene: TRBV18; D gene: NA; CDR3 protein: CASSPLTGFPVAKNIQYF; CDR3 DNA: TGTGCCAGCTCACCGCTGACAGGCTTCCCAGTAGCCAAAAACATTCAGTACTTC
J gene: TRBJ2-5; clone size: many; V gene: TRBV11-1; D gene: TRBD1; CDR3 protein: CASSRGQGVGGSVGTQYF; CDR3 DNA: TGTGCCAGCAGCCGGGGACAGGGGGTCGGCGGGAGCGTAGGGACCCAGTACTTC
J gene: TRBJ1-1; clone size: many; V gene: TRBV3-1; D gene: TRBD1; CDR3 protein: CASSRGQVYTEAFF; CDR3 DNA: TGTGCCAGCAGCCGCGGACAGGTGTACACTGAAGCTTTCTTT
J gene: TRBJ2-7; clone size: NA; V gene: TRBV6-2/TRBV6-3; D gene: TRBD2; CDR3 protein: CASSFSGSRYEQYF; CDR3 DNA: TGTGCCAGCAGCTTCAGCGGGAGTAGGTACGAGCAGTACTTC
J gene: TRBJ1-2; clone size: many; V gene: TRBV10-3; D gene: NA; CDR3 protein: CAITPKSGPLDGYTF; CDR3 DNA: TGTGCCATCACGCCAAAGTCGGGTCCTCTGGATGGCTACACCTTC
J gene: TRBJ1-5; clone size: NA; V gene: TRBV15; D gene: TRBD1; CDR3 protein: CATSRSGDRGPDQPQHF; CDR3 DNA: TGTGCCACCAGCAGATCAGGGGACAGGGGGCCCGATCAGCCCCAGCATTTT
J gene: TRBJ1-3; clone size: many; V gene: TRBV5-5; D gene: NA; CDR3 protein: CASSSKANSGNTIYF; CDR3 DNA: TGTGCCAGCAGCTCCAAGGCGAACTCTGGAAACACCATATATTTT
J gene: TRBJ2-7; clone size: NA; V gene: TRBV5-6; D gene: NA; CDR3 protein: CASSLQSLSSYEQYF; CDR3 DNA: TGTGCCAGCAGCTTGCAGTCTCTGAGCTCCTACGAGCAGTACTTC
J gene: TRBJ2-7; clone size: NA; V gene: TRBV7-2; D gene: TRBD2; CDR3 protein: CASGPAGGLSYEQYF; CDR3 DNA: TGTGCCAGCGGGCCAGCGGGAGGGTTAAGTTACGAGCAGTACTTC
J gene: TRBJ1-2; clone size: many; V gene: TRBV5-5; D gene: NA; CDR3 protein: CASSFGEAAYGYTF; CDR3 DNA: TGTGCCAGCAGCTTTGGGGAGGCTGCGTATGGCTACACCTTC
J gene: TRBJ2-7; clone size: many; V gene: TRBV27; D gene: NA; CDR3 protein: CASSFIRGVEQYF; CDR3 DNA: TGTGCCAGCAGTTTTATTCGCGGGGTGGAGCAGTACTTC
J gene: TRBJ2-7; clone size: once; V gene: TRBV20-1; D gene: NA; CDR3 protein: CSARVGYYEQYF; CDR3 DNA: TGCAGTGCTAGAGTAGGGTACTACGAGCAGTACTTC
J gene: TRBJ1-2; clone size: few; V gene: TRBV6-1; D gene: NA; CDR3 protein: CASSPRYYGYTF; CDR3 DNA: TGTGCCAGCAGCCCCCGTTACTATGGCTACACCTTC
J gene: TRBJ2-7; clone size: many; V gene: TRBV19; D gene: NA; CDR3 protein: CASSISSQGGHEQYF; CDR3 DNA: TGTGCCAGTAGTATATCGAGTCAGGGTGGGCACGAGCAGTACTTC
J gene: TRBJ2-7; clone size: many; V gene: TRBV7-8; D gene: TRBD2; CDR3 protein: CASSLALRGSGRAFYEQYF; CDR3 DNA: TGTGCCAGCAGCTTAGCTCTTAGGGGTAGCGGGAGGGCCTTCTACGAGCAGTACTTC
J gene: TRBJ2-7; clone size: NA; V gene: TRBV20-1; D gene: NA; CDR3 protein: CSARDILKSSYEQYF; CDR3 DNA: TGCAGTGCTAGAGATATCCTAAAGAGCTCCTACGAGCAGTACTTC